This TCR beta chain was sequenced for a study of blood T cell repertoires in COVID-19. Measured with immunoSEQ multiplex PCR; TCRdb has only the in-frame clones, and not every one. This table holds 250,000 to 350,000 clones, around 85% found once. While infection was still active, Seattle patients were enrolled and then followed longitudinally. The CDR3 sequence is 14 residues long. CDR1 and CDR2 (germline): MNHEY, SVGEGT. Trimming left V 3 bases short and J 1 base short, with 7 bases between. The chain has TRBV6-2 or TRBV6-3 and TRBJ2-1; D gene ambiguous. Sequencing was carried out using peripheral blood. The TCR sequence derives from a human donor with COVID-19, enrolled during active disease. The donor label of this sample is uncertain. In DNA form, the CDR3 reads TGTGCCAGCAGTTATCAGGCTTCCTACAATGAGCAGTTCTTC. As protein: CASSYQASYNEQFF.